A selection of T cell receptor beta chains follows, all from one sample in a study of cytomegalovirus exposure and HLA in healthy donors. The method was immunoSEQ multiplex PCR; TCRdb's version includes in-frame clones alone and lacks a portion of them. The sample consists of 250,000 to 350,000 clones, roughly 85% of them appearing once. Sequences were obtained from PBMCs. The source of these receptors is a man aged 40-49 years in good health and CMV-seropositive. Both conserved end residues are part of each CDR3. A D gene is named only where the DNA matches it firmly. The size field is filled for only some rows; it gives once, few, many or a size class.

CDR3: CASSTGQLMNTEAFF
DNA: TGCGCCAGCAGCACCGGACAGCTAATGAACACTGAAGCTTTCTTT
D: NA
size: NA
V: TRBV5-1
J: TRBJ1-1

CDR3: CASSEAGSPRGYTF
DNA: TGTGCCAGCAGTGAGGCAGGGTCACCACGGGGCTACACCTTC
D: NA
size: NA
V: TRBV25-1
J: TRBJ1-2

CDR3: CASSEAWLARTGELFF
DNA: TGTGCCAGCAGTGAAGCGTGGCTAGCGAGGACCGGGGAGCTGTTTTTT
D: NA
size: NA
V: TRBV6-1
J: TRBJ2-2

CDR3: CASSLTTGADTQYF
DNA: TGTGCCAGCAGCTTAACGACGGGGGCAGATACGCAGTATTTT
D: NA
size: NA
V: TRBV7-3
J: TRBJ2-3

CDR3: CASSHSTSGAYEQYF
DNA: TGTGCCAGCAGCCACTCGACTAGCGGGGCCTACGAGCAGTACTTC
D: TRBD2
size: NA
V: TRBV5-4
J: TRBJ2-7

CDR3: CASSYRGRGVTEAFF
DNA: TGTGCCAGCAGTTACAGGGGGCGCGGGGTCACTGAAGCTTTCTTT
D: TRBD1
size: NA
V: TRBV28
J: TRBJ1-1

CDR3: CASSTGGGPGNTIYF
DNA: TGTGCCAGCAGTACCGGGGGGGGCCCTGGAAACACCATATATTTT
D: NA
size: NA
V: TRBV28
J: TRBJ1-3

CDR3: CASSLLAGGPLEQYF
DNA: TGTGCCAGCAGTTTGCTAGCGGGAGGGCCCCTCGAGCAGTACTTC
D: TRBD2
size: NA
V: TRBV27
J: TRBJ2-7

CDR3: CAWSKGHQFNSPLHF
DNA: TGTGCCTGGAGTAAAGGACATCAATTTAATTCACCCCTCCACTTT
D: NA
size: NA
V: TRBV30
J: TRBJ1-6

CDR3: CASSRVGPSEGNEQFF
DNA: TGCGCCAGCAGCAGAGTTGGGCCTAGCGAAGGCAATGAGCAGTTCTTC
D: NA
size: NA
V: TRBV5-1
J: TRBJ2-1

CDR3: CASSLEGGGMIF
DNA: TGTGCCAGCAGCTTAGAAGGGGGCGGTATGATCTTC
D: TRBD1
size: once
V: TRBV7-9
J: TRBJ2-1

CDR3: CASTQPLSPSYEQYF
DNA: TGTGCCAGCACCCAACCTCTATCACCGTCCTACGAGCAGTACTTC
D: NA
size: NA
V: TRBV6-1
J: TRBJ2-7

CDR3: CASRTGRNTEAFF
DNA: TGTGCCAGCAGGACAGGGAGGAACACTGAAGCTTTCTTT
D: TRBD1
size: NA
V: TRBV6-1
J: TRBJ1-1

CDR3: CAISVDPGSYNEQFF
DNA: TGTGCCATCAGTGTCGACCCGGGCTCCTACAATGAGCAGTTCTTC
D: NA
size: NA
V: TRBV10-3
J: TRBJ2-1

CDR3: CASSQTSGGSYEQYF
DNA: TGTGCCAGCAGTCAGACTAGCGGGGGGTCCTACGAGCAGTACTTC
D: TRBD2
size: NA
V: TRBV28
J: TRBJ2-7

CDR3: CASSLARGAGGWVTDTQYF
DNA: TGTGCCAGCAGCTTAGCGAGGGGAGCGGGAGGTTGGGTCACAGATACGCAGTATTTT
D: TRBD2
size: NA
V: TRBV7-2
J: TRBJ2-3

CDR3: CASMMWSASNDEQFF
DNA: TGTGCCAGTATGATGTGGTCGGCTAGCAATGATGAGCAGTTCTTC
D: NA
size: NA
V: TRBV19
J: TRBJ2-1

CDR3: CASSFRGAVEVAGELFF
DNA: TGTGCCAGCAGTTTTAGGGGTGCAGTAGAAGTCGCCGGGGAGCTGTTTTTT
D: NA
size: NA
V: TRBV27
J: TRBJ2-2

CDR3: CASSLAGTGRGYEQYF
DNA: TGCGCCAGCAGCTTGGCTGGGACAGGGCGCGGATACGAGCAGTACTTC
D: TRBD1
size: NA
V: TRBV5-1
J: TRBJ2-7

CDR3: CASSLDGDEQYF
DNA: TGCGCCAGCAGCTTGGACGGGGACGAGCAGTACTTC
D: NA
size: few
V: TRBV5-1
J: TRBJ2-7

CDR3: CASSDGPRVAEQFF
DNA: TGCGCCAGCAGTGATGGTCCGCGGGTCGCCGAGCAGTTCTTC
D: NA
size: NA
V: TRBV10-2
J: TRBJ2-1

CDR3: CASSRAGLNIQYF
DNA: TGCGCCAGCAGCCGAGCGGGGCTAAACATTCAGTACTTC
D: TRBD2
size: NA
V: TRBV5-1
J: TRBJ2-4

CDR3: CASSPRDRGAEQYF
DNA: TGTGCCAGCAGCCCCCGGGACAGGGGCGCCGAGCAGTACTTC
D: TRBD1
size: NA
V: TRBV11-2
J: TRBJ2-7

CDR3: CASSSTTDTQYF
DNA: TGTGCCAGCAGTTCTACGACAGATACGCAGTATTTT
D: NA
size: NA
V: TRBV7-3
J: TRBJ2-3

CDR3: CASSSRATRAYNEQFF
DNA: TGTGCCAGCAGTTCCCGGGCCACTAGGGCCTACAATGAGCAGTTCTTC
D: NA
size: NA
V: TRBV27
J: TRBJ2-1

CDR3: CASSVGRGPQDGEQYF
DNA: TGTGCCAGCAGCGTAGGTCGAGGGCCTCAGGACGGCGAGCAGTACTTC
D: NA
size: NA
V: TRBV9
J: TRBJ2-7

CDR3: CASSMGVKIQGNQPQHF
DNA: TGTGCCAGCAGCATGGGTGTAAAGATACAGGGTAATCAGCCCCAGCATTTT
D: NA
size: NA
V: TRBV5-5
J: TRBJ1-5

CDR3: CASSQGQANTGELFF
DNA: TGCGCCAGCAGCCAAGGACAGGCGAACACCGGGGAGCTGTTTTTT
D: NA
size: NA
V: TRBV4-1
J: TRBJ2-2

CDR3: CASRPRELLAATYEQYF
DNA: TGTGCCAGCAGACCCCGGGAGCTACTAGCGGCCACCTACGAGCAGTACTTC
D: TRBD2
size: NA
V: TRBV28
J: TRBJ2-7

CDR3: CASSPNSGDAYEQYF
DNA: TGTGCCAGCAGCCCGAATTCAGGGGATGCCTACGAGCAGTACTTC
D: NA
size: once
V: TRBV11-2
J: TRBJ2-7

CDR3: CASGLAGLAGRGETQYF
DNA: TGTGCTAGTGGTTTGGCAGGACTAGCGGGAAGAGGGGAGACCCAGTACTTC
D: TRBD2
size: NA
V: TRBV12-5
J: TRBJ2-5

CDR3: CASSQPTSGRGYREQYF
DNA: TGCGCCAGCAGCCAACCAACTAGCGGGAGGGGTTACCGGGAGCAGTACTTC
D: TRBD2
size: NA
V: TRBV4-1
J: TRBJ2-7

CDR3: CAIGGGKTEAFF
DNA: TGTGCCATTGGTGGCGGAAAGACTGAAGCTTTCTTT
D: NA
size: NA
V: TRBV10-3
J: TRBJ1-1

CDR3: CASSISTDHTEAFF
DNA: TGTGCCAGTAGTATATCGACAGACCACACTGAAGCTTTCTTT
D: NA
size: once
V: TRBV19
J: TRBJ1-1

CDR3: CASSLGTYEQYF
DNA: TGTGCCAGCAGCTTAGGTACCTACGAGCAGTACTTC
D: NA
size: few
V: TRBV7-9
J: TRBJ2-7

CDR3: CASSLRTSTDTQYF
DNA: TGTGCCAGCAGTTTGAGGACAAGCACAGATACGCAGTATTTT
D: NA
size: NA
V: TRBV5-5
J: TRBJ2-3

CDR3: CASRTLTPTQGTQYF
DNA: TGTGCCAGCAGAACCTTGACACCTACCCAGGGGACCCAGTACTTC
D: NA
size: NA
V: TRBV27
J: TRBJ2-5

CDR3: CASSRQGLSYEQYF
DNA: TGTGCCAGCAGCCGACAGGGCCTCTCCTACGAGCAGTACTTC
D: TRBD1
size: NA
V: TRBV2
J: TRBJ2-7

CDR3: CASSLSLAYTSTDTQYF
DNA: TGTGCCAGCAGTTTATCCCTAGCATACACTAGCACAGATACGCAGTATTTT
D: NA
size: NA
V: TRBV28
J: TRBJ2-3

CDR3: CASSIVAGQNQPQHF
DNA: TGTGCCAGTAGTATTGTGGCAGGACAGAATCAGCCCCAGCATTTT
D: NA
size: NA
V: TRBV19
J: TRBJ1-5

CDR3: CASSQDTGGSGNTIYF
DNA: TGCGCCAGCAGCCAAGACACAGGGGGCTCTGGAAACACCATATATTTT
D: TRBD1
size: few
V: TRBV4-3
J: TRBJ1-3

CDR3: CASSQAGGATANTGELFF
DNA: TGTGCCAGCAGCCAAGCGGGAGGGGCGACCGCGAACACCGGGGAGCTGTTTTTT
D: TRBD2
size: NA
V: TRBV4-2
J: TRBJ2-2

CDR3: CASSLEGGTEAFF
DNA: TGTGCCAGCAGCTTAGAGGGGGGGACTGAAGCTTTCTTT
D: NA
size: NA
V: TRBV7-6
J: TRBJ1-1

CDR3: CASSESVRATTNEKLFF
DNA: TGTGCCAGCAGTGAAAGCGTCAGGGCCACAACTAATGAAAAACTGTTTTTT
D: NA
size: NA
V: TRBV25-1
J: TRBJ1-4

CDR3: CASSVGFQGDEQFF
DNA: TGTGCCAGCAGCGTAGGGTTTCAGGGGGATGAGCAGTTCTTC
D: TRBD1
size: NA
V: TRBV9
J: TRBJ2-1

CDR3: CASSLLNSGGYTF
DNA: TGTGCCAGCAGTCTTCTTAACAGTGGGGGCTACACCTTC
D: NA
size: NA
V: TRBV27
J: TRBJ1-2

CDR3: CASSYLPLRTATISYNEQFF
DNA: TGTGCCAGCAGTTACCTACCTCTTAGGACAGCAACGATCTCCTACAATGAGCAGTTCTTC
D: NA
size: NA
V: TRBV28
J: TRBJ2-1